Included here is one TCR beta chain sequence, with context. The study recruited people aged roughly 18 to 89 years across approximately 24 US areas. Participants reported their clinical history, and cohort assignment relied on those reports. Cohort 3 donors counted as recovered after two negative PCRs, clearance, or resolved symptoms. The CDR3 is made up of 15 amino acids. The germline V gene encodes CDR1 LNHDA and CDR2 SQIVND (reference sequence). J was trimmed by 3 bases and V by 6 bases; bases with no gene match: 5. Libraries were prepared by immunoSEQ multiplex PCR; TCRdb keeps only in-frame clonotypes and omits some of them. The sample holds about 150,000 clones; approximately 80% are singletons and the top ten take 5.5% to 7%. The data were obtained in a study of blood T cell repertoires in COVID-19.

The gene calls are TRBV19 and TRBJ1-4; 9 bases are a match to TRBD1. The sequenced sample was PBMCs or T cells enriched from blood (not recorded which). The receptor comes from a woman between 45 and 65 years old who had recovered from COVID-19. The CDR3 DNA follows: TGTGCCAGTAGAAATTGGACAGGGGCTAATGAAAAACTGTTTTTT. It translates to CASRNWTGANEKLFF. Complete variable domain (other parts from reference TRBV19 and TRBJ1-4): DGGITQSPKYLFRKEGQNVTLSCEQNLNHDAMYWYRQDPGQGLRLIYYSQIVNDFQKGDIAEGYSVSREKKESFPLTVTSAQKNPTAFYLCASRNWTGANEKLFFGSGTQLSVL.